A single sample is the source of the 14 T cell receptor beta chains below, sequenced in a study of blood T cell repertoires in COVID-19. Method: immunoSEQ multiplex PCR; TCRdb's copy keeps in-frame clones and lacks some. The sample contains tens of thousands of clones, 88% of which appear only once. Sequences were obtained from peripheral blood. These receptors were obtained from a human donor in a cohort sampled during active COVID-19.

V and J are TRBV19 and TRBJ1-3; D possibly corresponds to TRBD1 (5 bases). V lost 7 bases, J lost 0 bases, and 13 bases lay in between. This CDR3 is built from 15 residues. Per germline, CDR1 LNHDA and CDR2 SQIVND (reference sequence). The CDR3 sequence: CASISTELSGNTIYF. The CDR3 DNA reads as TGTGCCAGTATTTCGACAGAACTCTCTGGAAACACCATATATTTT.

The chain is built from TRBV28 and TRBJ2-7; a possible D gene is TRBD1 (7 bases). Germline V CDR1 and CDR2: MDHEN, SYDVKM. The CDR3 consists of 15 residues. Trimming pared 5 bases from V and 1 base from J, leaving 15 bases between. CDR3 nucleotide sequence: TGTGCCAGCAGTCCCAGACAGGGACTTTCCTACGAGCAGTACTTC. It translates to CASSPRQGLSYEQYF.

The chain couples TRBV19 to TRBJ1-5; D not resolved. Deletions cut 6 bases from V and 0 bases from J, with 9 bases between. The germline CDR1 and CDR2 sequences are LNHDA and SQIVND (reference sequence). The CDR3 runs 14 residues. CDR3 sequence (DNA): TGTGCCAGTAGCTATGCGAATAGCAATCAGCCCCAGCATTTT. Protein: CASSYANSNQPQHF.

The V gene is TRBV10-2, the J gene TRBJ2-3; D gene uncertain. The CDR3 is 15 amino acids. Germline assignment: CDR1 WSHSY and CDR2 SAAADI. The V end was cut by 3 bases, the J end by 0 bases, with 10 bases between. The CDR3 region is CASSESAVSTDTQYF. The CDR3 coding sequence is TGCGCCAGCAGTGAAAGTGCGGTTAGCACAGATACGCAGTATTTT.

V and J are TRBV5-6 and TRBJ2-1, with D possibly being TRBD1 (7 bases). Germline V gives CDR1 SGHDT, CDR2 YYEEEE. This CDR3 comprises 13 residues. The V gene lost 3 bases and the J gene lost 10 bases, with 14 bases spanning the gap. In nucleotides, the CDR3 is TGTGCCAGCAGCTGGTACAGGGGAGGAGAGCAGTTCTTC. It translates to CASSWYRGGEQFF.

This chain links TRBV27 with TRBJ1-5, with 7 bases identical to TRBD1. This CDR3 comprises 17 residues. Germline loops: CDR1 MNHEY, CDR2 SMNVEV (reference sequence). The J segment lost 6 bases and the V segment lost 5 bases, leaving 16 bases of the junction unmatched. CDR3 sequence reads: CASSPQIKQGIGQPQHF. The CDR3 DNA reads TGTGCCAGCAGTCCCCAGATAAAACAGGGGATCGGTCAGCCCCAGCATTTT.

V gene TRBV6-5 combines with J gene TRBJ2-3; D unclear. This CDR3 is 12 amino acids long. CDR1 and CDR2 from the germline V gene are MNHEY and SVGAGI. Trimming removed 6 bases at V and 4 bases at J, with 8 bases between. Written as DNA, the CDR3 is TGTGCCAGCAGGAACGAGGCAGATACGCAGTATTTT. The encoded protein is CASRNEADTQYF.

The CDR3 nucleotides read TGTGCCAGCAGGCCCGGGACAGGGATCAGTAGCACAGATACGCAGTATTTT. As protein: CASRPGTGISSTDTQYF. The rearrangement joins TRBV7-2 to TRBJ2-3, with 9 bases that match TRBD1. The CDR3 contains 17 residues. The V segment lost 6 bases and the J segment 0 bases; nucleotides outside the gene matches: 10. In germline, CDR1 is SGHTA, CDR2 FQGNSA. The variable domain in full, completed from reference TRBV7-2 and TRBJ2-3, reads GAGVSQSPSNKVTEKGKDVELRCDPISGHTALYWYRQSLGQGLEFLIYFQGNSAPDKSGLPSDRFSAERTGGSVSTLTIQRTQQEDSAVYLCASRPGTGISSTDTQYFGPGTRLTVL.

J is TRBJ2-3 and V is TRBV3-1 (or the pseudogene TRBV3-2); 10 bases match TRBD2. This CDR3 comprises 16 residues. Germline assignment: CDR1 LGHDT and CDR2 YNNKEL (reference sequence). V lost 6 bases and J lost 2; bases outside the gene matches: 8. CDR3 DNA: TGTGCCAGCAGTCTTAGCGGGGGGACTTCCACAGATACGCAGTATTTT. It codes for CASSLSGGTSTDTQYF.

The V call is TRBV5-1, the J call TRBJ1-3; maybe TRBD1 (5 bases). V lost 0 bases to trimming and J lost 7 bases, with 14 bases between them. The CDR3 spans 15 residues. Germline CDR1 SGHRS, CDR2 YFSETQ. This chain's CDR3 is CASSLDWGPVNTIYF. CDR3 in DNA: TGCGCCAGCAGCTTGGATTGGGGCCCGGTCAACACCATATATTTT.

This clone was detected only a few times. This chain uses TRBV19 with TRBJ2-5, with D tentatively TRBD1 (6 bases). The germline V and J ends were trimmed by 4 bases and 2 bases, with 17 bases remaining between them. The CDR3 runs to 16 residues. Germline V gene sequence: CDR1 LNHDA, CDR2 SQIVND (reference sequence). The DNA of the CDR3 is TGTGCCAGTAGTACCCTCCTCGGACAGCTACAAGAGACCCAGTACTTC. This codes for CASSTLLGQLQETQYF.

The chain's CDR3 is CSVQVAGTGPYEQYF. CDR3 sequence (DNA): TGCAGCGTTCAGGTTGCCGGGACAGGGCCCTACGAGCAGTACTTC. The V gene is TRBV29-1, the J gene TRBJ2-7; TRBD1 agrees at 9 bases. The CDR3 runs to 15 residues. The J segment lost 2 bases and the V segment lost 5 bases, leaving 10 bases of the junction unmatched. The V gene's germline CDR1 is SQVTM and CDR2 ANQGSEA.

The table lists this clone with many counts. The rearrangement links TRBV5-4 to TRBJ1-4, with D unresolved. Trimming removed 2 bases from V and 3 bases from J, with 11 bases in between. CDR1 is SGHNT and CDR2 is YYREEE in the germline V gene (reference sequence). The CDR3 extends over 15 amino acids. The CDR3: CASSFEGAANEKLFF. The CDR3 DNA is TGTGCCAGCAGCTTTGAGGGTGCGGCTAATGAAAAACTGTTTTTT.

The gene calls are TRBV7-2 and TRBJ1-1, with D uncertain. Trimming left V 0 bases short and J 3 bases short, with 8 bases between. The CDR3 is 14 residues long. Per the germline V gene, CDR1 is SGHTA and CDR2 is FQGNSA. CDR3: CASSLARADTEAFF. Here the CDR3 DNA reads TGTGCCAGCAGCTTAGCGCGGGCAGACACTGAAGCTTTCTTT.